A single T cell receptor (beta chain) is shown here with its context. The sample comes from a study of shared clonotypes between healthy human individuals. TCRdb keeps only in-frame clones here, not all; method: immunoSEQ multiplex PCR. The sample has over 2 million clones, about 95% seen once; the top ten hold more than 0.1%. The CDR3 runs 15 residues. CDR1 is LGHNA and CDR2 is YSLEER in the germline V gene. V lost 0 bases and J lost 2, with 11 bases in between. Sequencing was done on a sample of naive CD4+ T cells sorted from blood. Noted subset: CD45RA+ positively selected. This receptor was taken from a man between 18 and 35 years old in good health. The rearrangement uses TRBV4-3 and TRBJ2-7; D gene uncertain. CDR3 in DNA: TGCGCCAGCAGCCAAGAACTCGGCCTGACCTACGAGCAGTACTTC. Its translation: CASSQELGLTYEQYF.